This passage covers 8 T cell receptor beta chains from one sample sequenced in a study of T cell clones after liver transplantation. Data came from immunoSEQ multiplex PCR; TCRdb stores just in-frame clones and leaves some out. This sample yields tens of thousands of clones, of which approximately 70% are seen a single time; about 3% belongs to the top ten. Material: CD4+ T cells from blood, obtained at the approximately 15-month timepoint. These receptor sequences come from a human patient who received a liver transplant. The graft donor may account for some of the T cells.

This clone was detected a few times. The rearrangement uses TRBV23-1 and TRBJ2-7; 9 positions agree with TRBD2. TRBV23-1 counts as an open reading frame of uncertain function. This CDR3 has 18 residues. Germline trimming cut 6 bases from V and 0 bases from J; bases unmatched to any gene: 15. The CDR3 DNA reads TGCGCCAGCAGCCAGGGGACCATTAGCGGGGGTAGCTCCTACGAGCAGTACGTC. Protein: CASSQGTISGGSSYEQYV.

The chain joins TRBV5-1 to TRBJ2-5; tentatively, D is TRBD1 or TRBD2 (6 bases each). V gave up 4 bases and J gave up 3 bases, with 19 bases separating them. There are 16 residues in the CDR3. In germline, CDR1 is SGHRS, CDR2 YFSETQ. CDR3 in DNA: TGCGCCAGCAGCGTGATGTCGCAGGGGAGGAAAGAGACCCAGTACTTC. Translating gives CASSVMSQGRKETQYF.

The rearrangement uses TRBV7-2 and TRBJ2-2, with a possible D match to TRBD1 (6 bases). This CDR3 contains 16 residues. Trimming pared 1 base from V and 1 base from J, leaving 10 bases between. Germline CDR1 and CDR2: SGHTA and FQGNSA. The CDR3 loop is CASSLVPRGNTGELFF. CDR3 DNA: TGTGCCAGCAGCTTAGTACCCAGGGGGAACACCGGGGAGCTGTTTTTT.

The chain couples TRBV28 to TRBJ1-2; D not certain. The CDR3 loop spans 12 amino acids. The germline V and J ends were trimmed by 2 bases and 4 bases, with 5 bases remaining between them. Germline V gives CDR1 MDHEN, CDR2 SYDVKM. The DNA of the CDR3 is TGTGCCAGCAGTTTAAGGACCTATGGCTACACCTTC. Residues: CASSLRTYGYTF.

The gene calls are TRBV30 and TRBJ2-3; TRBD2 matches at 8 bases. J gave up 3 bases and V 2 bases, and 7 bases lay outside the gene matches. In germline, CDR1 is GTSNPN, CDR2 SVGIG (reference sequence). The CDR3 loop spans 15 amino acids. CDR3 nucleotide sequence: TGTGCCTGGAGTCAGCGGGAGTCGGGAACAGATACGCAGTATTTT. This sequence encodes CAWSQRESGTDTQYF.

This clone was seen more than once but under ten times. The DNA for the CDR3 is TGTGCCAGGGACACAGGGATAGGGGCGGGAGGTACGCAGTATTTT. This encodes CARDTGIGAGGTQYF. The chain has TRBV6-1 and TRBJ2-3, with TRBD2 identical over 8 bases. Losses at the gene ends were 9 bases for V and 8 bases for J; bases not matched to a gene: 16. CDR3 length: 15 residues. CDR1 is MNHNS, CDR2 SASEGT, per germline.

The V gene is TRBV6-6, the J gene TRBJ1-2, with TRBD1 identical over 7 bases. The CDR3 is 16 residues long. Looked up from germline, CDR1 is MNHNY and CDR2 is SVGAGI (reference sequence). V lost 5 bases to trimming and J lost 6 bases; unmatched junction nucleotides: 15. CDR3 amino acids: CASSRRDSALGDGYTF. Here the CDR3 DNA reads TGTGCCAGCAGTCGCCGGGACAGCGCCTTGGGCGATGGCTACACCTTC.

The rearrangement joins TRBV10-3 to TRBJ2-3, with 10 nucleotides matching TRBD2. Germline V gene sequence: CDR1 ENHRY, CDR2 SYGVKD. The CDR3 length is 16 residues. V lost 3 bases, J lost 4 bases, and 7 bases stayed unmatched. The CDR3 loop is CAISEVSSGSADTQYF. The CDR3 DNA reads TGTGCCATCAGTGAAGTGTCTAGCGGGAGCGCAGATACGCAGTATTTT.